Listed below are T cell receptor beta chains from one sample, sequenced in a study of T cells after yellow fever vaccination. TCRdb processed the 5' RACE reads anew with MiXCR; each CDR3 protein has one entry. The data contain roughly 74,000 distinct CDR3 sequences, more than 5.5% of them singletons. The sample in question was CD8+ T cells sorted from PBMCs, obtained around 5 days after the first yellow fever vaccination. All receptors derive from a man younger than 30 who received the YFV17D yellow fever vaccine. Each CDR3 is given with its conserved first and last residue. A D gene is named only where the DNA matches it firmly. Where a row states a size, it is once, few, many or the class of an expanded clone; other rows omit it.

V	size	J	D	CDR3	DNA
TRBV7-8	-	TRBJ1-5	-	CASSPKPDSNQPQHF	TGTGCCAGCAGCCCGAAGCCGGATAGCAATCAGCCCCAGCATTTT
TRBV29-1	many	TRBJ2-7	-	CSVREGASYEQYF	TGCAGCGTGAGGGAAGGGGCATCCTACGAGCAGTACTTC
TRBV13	many	TRBJ2-3	-	CASSPRQLDTQYF	TGTGCCAGCAGCCCCCGACAGCTAGATACGCAGTATTTT
TRBV6-2/TRBV6-3	few	TRBJ2-4	TRBD1	CASSSGTGESLAKNIQYF	TGTGCCAGCAGTTCCGGGACAGGGGAATCCCTAGCCAAAAACATTCAGTACTTC
TRBV7-2	-	TRBJ2-5	TRBD1	CASSSYPGTGETQYF	TGTGCCAGCAGCTCCTACCCGGGGACAGGAGAGACCCAGTACTTC
TRBV4-1	many	TRBJ2-1	-	CASSQDFTPRLVGNEQFF	TGCGCCAGCAGCCAAGATTTCACCCCGAGACTAGTAGGCAATGAGCAGTTCTTC
TRBV21-1	few	TRBJ2-5	-	CASSPRAQETQYF	TGTGCCAGCAGCCCCCGGGCCCAAGAGACCCAGTACTTC
TRBV12-5	few	TRBJ1-5	-	CASGLTFNQPQHF	TGTGCTAGTGGTTTGACCTTTAATCAGCCCCAGCATTTT
TRBV19	-	TRBJ1-1	-	CASSTPWGTEAFF	TGTGCCAGTAGTACCCCATGGGGCACTGAAGCTTTCTTT
TRBV4-1	-	TRBJ2-2	-	CASSPLLGHTGELFF	TGCGCCAGCAGCCCTCTGCTGGGACACACCGGGGAGCTGTTTTTT
TRBV11-2	many	TRBJ2-3	-	CASSSYPSPLRSTDTQYF	TGTGCCAGCAGCTCATACCCTAGCCCCCTCAGGAGCACAGATACGCAGTATTTT
TRBV7-4	-	TRBJ2-3	TRBD2	CASPGSGGSTDTQYF	TGTGCCAGCCCCGGGAGCGGGGGGAGCACAGATACGCAGTATTTT
TRBV4-3	-	TRBJ1-1	-	CASSQYRYLNTEAFF	TGCGCCAGCAGCCAATACAGGTACTTGAACACTGAAGCTTTCTTT
TRBV6-2/TRBV6-3	many	TRBJ1-1	-	CASSYSRSEAFF	TGTGCCAGCAGTTACTCTAGATCGGAAGCTTTCTTT
TRBV30	-	TRBJ2-1	-	CAWSAYNEQFF	TGTGCCTGGAGTGCCTACAATGAGCAGTTCTTC
TRBV3-1	few	TRBJ2-3	TRBD2	CASSSTSGGAVTQYF	TGTGCCAGCAGCTCTACTAGCGGGGGGGCAGTTACGCAGTATTTT
TRBV7-9	-	TRBJ1-1	-	CASSSAGRTEAFF	TGTGCCAGCAGCTCAGCGGGACGTACTGAAGCTTTCTTT
TRBV21-1	-	TRBJ1-4	-	CASSKVYFSEGWYEKLFF	TGTGCCAGCAGCAAAGTATATTTCTCCGAAGGGTGGTATGAAAAACTGTTTTTT
TRBV5-1	-	TRBJ1-1	-	CASSLAEDSVSNTEAFF	TGCGCCAGCAGCTTGGCCGAGGACAGTGTGAGTAACACTGAAGCTTTCTTT
TRBV4-2	few	TRBJ2-5	-	CASSSQGELAQETQYF	TGTGCCAGCAGCTCCCAGGGGGAACTAGCGCAAGAGACCCAGTACTTC
TRBV4-3	few	TRBJ2-7	-	CASSQDPGVGYEQYF	TGCGCCAGCAGCCAAGATCCGGGGGTAGGGTACGAGCAGTACTTC
TRBV6-5	many	TRBJ1-1	-	CASSWDNTRTEAFF	TGTGCCAGCAGCTGGGACAACACAAGGACTGAAGCTTTCTTT